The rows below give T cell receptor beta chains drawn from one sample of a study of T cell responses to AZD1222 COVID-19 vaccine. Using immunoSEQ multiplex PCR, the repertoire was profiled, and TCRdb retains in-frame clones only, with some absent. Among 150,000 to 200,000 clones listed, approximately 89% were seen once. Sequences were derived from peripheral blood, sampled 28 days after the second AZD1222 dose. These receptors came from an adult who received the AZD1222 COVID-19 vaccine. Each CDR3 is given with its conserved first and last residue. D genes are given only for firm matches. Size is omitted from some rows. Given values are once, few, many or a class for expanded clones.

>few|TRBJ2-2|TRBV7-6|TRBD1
CASSPSLQGQGYTGELFF
TGTGCCAGCAGCCCATCCCTCCAGGGACAGGGGTACACCGGGGAGCTGTTTTTT
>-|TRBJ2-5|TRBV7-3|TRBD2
CASSPGTSPQETQYF
TGTGCCAGCAGCCCCGGGACTAGCCCGCAAGAGACCCAGTACTTC
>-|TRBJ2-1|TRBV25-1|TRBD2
CASRGTKYNEQFF
TGTGCCAGCAGAGGGACTAAATACAATGAGCAGTTCTTC
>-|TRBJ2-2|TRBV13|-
CASSRPAGELFF
TGTGCCAGCAGCCGTCCAGCCGGGGAGCTGTTTTTT
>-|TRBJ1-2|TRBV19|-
CASSIAVRGNYGYTF
TGTGCCAGTAGTATAGCCGTCAGGGGCAACTATGGCTACACCTTC
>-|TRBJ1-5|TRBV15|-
CATSRDWGSNRQPQHF
TGTGCCACCAGCAGAGATTGGGGCAGTAATCGACAGCCCCAGCATTTT
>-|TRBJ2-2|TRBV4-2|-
CASSQESGAGELFF
TGTGCCAGCAGCCAAGAATCCGGGGCCGGGGAGCTGTTTTTT
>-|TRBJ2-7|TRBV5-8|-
CASTGGFSYEQYF
TGTGCCAGCACCGGAGGTTTCTCCTACGAGCAGTACTTC
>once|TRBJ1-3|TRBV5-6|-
CASSSPYRETGNTIYF
TGTGCCAGCAGCTCTCCCTACAGGGAAACTGGAAACACCATATATTTT
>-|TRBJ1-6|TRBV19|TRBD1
CASSIPGTGAPLHF
TGTGCCAGTAGTATACCCGGGACAGGGGCACCCCTCCACTTT
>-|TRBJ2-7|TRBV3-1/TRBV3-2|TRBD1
CASSQIDRDGEQYF
TGTGCCAGCAGCCAAATAGACAGGGACGGGGAGCAGTACTTC
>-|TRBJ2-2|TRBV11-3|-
CASSGTSNTGELFF
TGTGCCAGCAGCGGGACGTCGAACACCGGGGAGCTGTTTTTT
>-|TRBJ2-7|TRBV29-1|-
CSVLEATSYEQYF
TGCAGCGTTTTGGAGGCTACCTCCTACGAGCAGTACTTC
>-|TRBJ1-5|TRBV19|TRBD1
CASSIHRLDREDQPQHF
TGTGCCAGTAGTATTCACCGGCTGGACAGGGAGGATCAGCCCCAGCATTTT
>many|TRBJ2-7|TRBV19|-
CASSINPREQYF
TGTGCCAGTAGCATCAACCCGCGCGAGCAGTACTTC
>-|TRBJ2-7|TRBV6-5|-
CASRQGVNEQYF
TGTGCCAGCAGACAGGGTGTCAACGAGCAGTACTTC
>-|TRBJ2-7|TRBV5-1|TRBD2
CASSPRTSAPEQYF
TGCGCCAGCAGCCCGCGGACTAGCGCCCCAGAGCAGTACTTC
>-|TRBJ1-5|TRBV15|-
CATSTGTVPSNQPQHF
TGTGCCACCAGCACCGGGACCGTCCCTAGCAATCAGCCCCAGCATTTT
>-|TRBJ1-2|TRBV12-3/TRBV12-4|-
CASTLQGYGYTF
TGTGCCAGCACCTTACAGGGCTATGGCTACACCTTC
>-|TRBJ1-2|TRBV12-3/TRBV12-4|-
CATSGSLMGYTF
TGTGCCACCTCCGGCAGTTTGATGGGCTACACCTTC
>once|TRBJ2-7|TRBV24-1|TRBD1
CATGTGEPYEQYF
TGTGCCACCGGGACAGGGGAACCCTACGAGCAGTACTTC
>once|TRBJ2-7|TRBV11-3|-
CASSQDPSGEQYF
TGTGCCAGCAGCCAGGACCCGTCTGGGGAGCAGTACTTC
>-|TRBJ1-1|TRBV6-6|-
CASSYAQMNTEAFF
TGTGCCAGCAGTTACGCACAGATGAACACTGAAGCTTTCTTT
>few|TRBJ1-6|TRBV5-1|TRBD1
CASSWGQSDNSPLHF
TGCGCCAGCAGCTGGGGACAGTCGGATAATTCACCCCTCCACTTT
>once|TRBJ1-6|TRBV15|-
CATSRERGRYTSPLHF
TGTGCCACCAGCAGAGAAAGGGGAAGGTATACTTCACCCCTCCACTTT
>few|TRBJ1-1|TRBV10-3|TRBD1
CAMRQGLDGNTEAFF
TGTGCCATGCGACAGGGTTTGGACGGGAACACTGAAGCTTTCTTT